The clone carrying this TCR beta chain was detected ten times or more. What it binds is not known. This sample was included in a study of early T cells in non-severe SARS-CoV-2 infection. TCRdb fed the 5' RACE reads into MiXCR, producing one record per CDR3 protein. The table has 10,000 to 12,000 distinct CDR3 sequences, around 5% seen once; the top ten hold 9.5% to 10%. The study, taken as a whole, reports: In VDJdb matching, anti-spike CD8 responses were favored while private and CD4 specificities went missing.

Germline lookup yields CDR1 SEHNR and CDR2 FQNEAQ (reference sequence). The ends lost 3 bases at V and 8 bases at J; junction bases unmatched: 9. The CDR3 extends over 14 amino acids. The rearrangement joins TRBV7-9 to TRBJ1-1, with 7 bases lining up with TRBD1. The specimen was whole blood. The origin of this receptor is an adult who was a healthcare worker with PCR-confirmed SARS-CoV-2 infection or an uninfected control (not recorded which). CDR3 coding DNA: TGTGCCAGCAGCTTGCAGGGGGTGATTCCGGAAGCTTTCTTT. It specifies CASSLQGVIPEAFF.